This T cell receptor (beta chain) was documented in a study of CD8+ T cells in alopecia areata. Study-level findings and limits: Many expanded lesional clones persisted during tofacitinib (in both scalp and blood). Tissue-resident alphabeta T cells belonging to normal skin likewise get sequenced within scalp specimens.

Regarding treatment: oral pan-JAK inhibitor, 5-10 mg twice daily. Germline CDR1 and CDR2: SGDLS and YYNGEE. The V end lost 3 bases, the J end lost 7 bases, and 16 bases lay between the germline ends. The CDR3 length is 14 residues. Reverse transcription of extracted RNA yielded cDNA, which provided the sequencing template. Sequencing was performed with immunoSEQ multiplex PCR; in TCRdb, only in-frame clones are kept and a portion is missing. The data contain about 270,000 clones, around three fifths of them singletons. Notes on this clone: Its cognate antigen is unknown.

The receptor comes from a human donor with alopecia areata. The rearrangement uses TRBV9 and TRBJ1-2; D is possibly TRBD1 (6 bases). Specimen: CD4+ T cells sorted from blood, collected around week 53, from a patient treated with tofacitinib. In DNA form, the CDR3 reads TGTGCCAGCAGCGCAACAGGGACTTCTGTTGGCTACACCTTC. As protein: CASSATGTSVGYTF.